This T cell receptor beta chain was found in a study of cytomegalovirus exposure and HLA in healthy donors. Amplification used 60 Vbeta primers and 13 Jbeta primers. The protocol was immunoSEQ multiplex PCR, while the TCRdb copy is restricted to in-frame clones and leaves out a portion. The table lists around 300,000 clones, around 65% of them singletons. V lost 8 bases, J lost 1 base, and 13 bases lay in between. Germline V lookup: CDR1 SGDLS, CDR2 YYNGEE. The CDR3 contains 13 residues. About this clone itself: Its target is unknown.

The donors (healthy individuals) were bone marrow donors. Whole-study results and caveats: Listed as cytomegalovirus-associated were 150 to 200 TCR beta chains. Most TCR sequences were rare, but some public TCRs occurred in many donors.

The sample taken for sequencing was PBMCs. The chain combines TRBV9 with TRBJ2-7; a weak D match, TRBD1 (6 bases). The receptor comes from a female donor in good health and CMV-seronegative. Here the CDR3 reads CARTDRTSYEQYF. The CDR3 DNA sequence: TGTGCCAGGACCGACAGGACTTCCTACGAGCAGTACTTC.